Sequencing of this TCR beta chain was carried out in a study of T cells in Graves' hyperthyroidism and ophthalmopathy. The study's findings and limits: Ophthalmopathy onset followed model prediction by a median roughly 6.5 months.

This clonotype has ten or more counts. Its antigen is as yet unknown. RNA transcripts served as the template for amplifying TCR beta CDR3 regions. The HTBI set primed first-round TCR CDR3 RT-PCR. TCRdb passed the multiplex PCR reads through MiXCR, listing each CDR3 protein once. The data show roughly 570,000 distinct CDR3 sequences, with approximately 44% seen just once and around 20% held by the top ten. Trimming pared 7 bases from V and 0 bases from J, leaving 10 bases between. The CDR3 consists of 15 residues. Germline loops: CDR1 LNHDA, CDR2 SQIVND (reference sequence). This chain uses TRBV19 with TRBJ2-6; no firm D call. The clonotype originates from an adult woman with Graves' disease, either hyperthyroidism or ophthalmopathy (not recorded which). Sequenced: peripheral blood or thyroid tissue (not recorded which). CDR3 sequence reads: CASNVEVSGANVLTF. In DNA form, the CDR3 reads TGTGCCAGTAATGTCGAGGTCTCTGGGGCCAACGTCCTGACTTTC.